A selection of T cell receptor beta chains follows, all from one sample in a study of cytomegalovirus exposure and HLA in healthy donors. This table comes from immunoSEQ multiplex PCR, and its TCRdb copy is limited to in-frame clones, with some not included. The table includes over 150,000 clones, roughly 82% detected once. The sequenced material came from PBMCs. The receptors were sampled from a man between 50 and 59 years old in good health and CMV-seropositive. CDR3s include the opening cysteine and the closing phenylalanine or tryptophan. D genes are given only for firm matches.

TRBD2,TRBV9,CASSGGGGQRLRTNTGELFF
TRBD2,TRBV7-9,CASSSSGGWTDTQYF
.,TRBV20-1,CSAVEQDTQYF
TRBD2,TRBV19,CASSIARGVAKNIQYF
TRBD1,TRBV19,CASSKPGQGDVYPETQYF
.,TRBV18,CASSPRDHPGAYEQYF
.,TRBV2,CASSFRGNTGELFF
.,TRBV14,CASSQDRRTSLARGGYTF
.,TRBV6-4,CASSGGGGAGNTIYF
.,TRBV18,CASSVEDTQYF
.,TRBV30,CAWSDQGWREQYF
TRBD2,TRBV28,CASSRIAGGDFYNEQFF
TRBD2,TRBV7-2,CASSLLTSGDTQYF
.,TRBV28,CASRTNRFGYEQYF
TRBD1,TRBV19,CASSINRGEVNTEAFF
.,TRBV4-2,CASSQEGRGGDREKLFF
TRBD2,TRBV28,CASRGTSGYNEQFF
.,TRBV10-3,CAINGGNSGANVLTF
TRBD1,TRBV29-1,CSVGSGQGSDTQYF
.,TRBV15,CATSRVSAQADTQYF
.,TRBV28,CASSGTGYTEAFF
.,TRBV7-3,CASSPRRGDTQYF
TRBD1,TRBV19,CASSISGTDDFWYGYTF
TRBD2,TRBV7-2,CASSLGPAGSTDTQYF
.,TRBV6-1,CASSEWGRGIYEQYF
.,TRBV4-3,CASSQGRNTEAFF
TRBD2,TRBV19,CASVTSGGVNEQFF
.,TRBV28,CASSSVRGRTEAFF